The clone carrying this T cell receptor beta chain was seen only once. The entry originates in a study of blood T cell repertoires in COVID-19. Whole-study context: Sites in the United States, Italy and Spain provided acute and convalescent COVID-19 samples. From T cells, B-cell-depleted T cells, or PBMCs came the material, which was cDNA or gDNA.

Trimming left V 8 bases short and J 0 bases short, with 10 bases between. The CDR3 is made up of 13 amino acids. Germline V CDR1 and CDR2: LNHNV, YYDKDF (reference sequence). Per the original data handling: Estimates of nucleated cell counts were drawn from the amplification of reference gene primers. Here immunoSEQ multiplex PCR was the method, and the copy in TCRdb shows in-frame clones only, minus some. For V, J and clone size, that table is used; D and trimming come from the DNA. Of approximately 300,000 clones listed, 80% to 90% were seen once; the top ten hold about 6.8%. Sequenced material: peripheral blood. The source of this sequence is a man between 18 and 35 years old who had recovered from COVID-19. This rearrangement joins TRBV15 to TRBJ1-1; weak D call: TRBD1 (5 bases). CDR3 residues: CATGAGLNTEAFF. In DNA form, the CDR3 reads TGTGCCACCGGGGCAGGATTGAACACTGAAGCTTTCTTT. The complete variable domain, with remaining parts taken from reference TRBV15 and TRBJ1-1, reads DAMVIQNPRYQVTQFGKPVTLSCSQTLNHNVMYWYQQKSSQAPKLLFHYYDKDFNNEADTPDNFQSRRPNTSFCFLDIRSPGLGDTAMYLCATGAGLNTEAFFGQGTRLTVV.